This paragraph reports one TCR beta chain. Its target is not known. The sample comes from a study of identical twins. Findings of the study overall: For zero-insertion analyses, partial confounding could come from invariant MAIT and iNKT cells. With monozygotic twins, out-of-frame TCR alpha sharing exceeded what models estimated.

Germline loops: CDR1 MDHEN, CDR2 SYDVKM. The CDR3 sequence is 15 residues long. J gave up 5 bases and V 6 bases, and 10 bases lay outside the gene matches. Unique molecular identifiers were present on the cDNA, which also gained a universal primer site by template switching. TCRdb re-analysed the 5' RACE reads in MiXCR, keeping a single row per CDR3 protein. The sample has 420,000 or so distinct CDR3 sequences; less than 20% are singletons. The sequenced sample was naive T cells sorted from blood. This sequence joins TRBV28 and TRBJ2-4; 7 positions match TRBD2. This clonotype was sampled from a middle-aged man in good health. The CDR3 nucleotides read TGTGCCAGCAGCAGCCCCCAGCGGGGACAAAACATTCAGTACTTC. This codes for CASSSPQRGQNIQYF.